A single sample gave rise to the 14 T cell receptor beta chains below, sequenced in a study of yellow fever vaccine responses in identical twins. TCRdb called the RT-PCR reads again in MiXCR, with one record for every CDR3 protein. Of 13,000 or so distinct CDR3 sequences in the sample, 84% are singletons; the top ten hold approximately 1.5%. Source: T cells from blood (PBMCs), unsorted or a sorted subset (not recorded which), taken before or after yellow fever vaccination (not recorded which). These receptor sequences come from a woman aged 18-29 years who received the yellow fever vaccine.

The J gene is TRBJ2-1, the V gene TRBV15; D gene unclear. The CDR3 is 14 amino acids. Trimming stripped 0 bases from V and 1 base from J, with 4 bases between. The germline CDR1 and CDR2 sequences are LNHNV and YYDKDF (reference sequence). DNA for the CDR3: TGTGCCACCAGCAGAGACCTTTCCTACAATGAGCAGTTCTTC. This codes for CATSRDLSYNEQFF. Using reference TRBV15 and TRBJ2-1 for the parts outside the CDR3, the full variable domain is DAMVIQNPRYQVTQFGKPVTLSCSQTLNHNVMYWYQQKSSQAPKLLFHYYDKDFNNEADTPDNFQSRRPNTSFCFLDIRSPGLGDTAMYLCATSRDLSYNEQFFGPGTRLTVL.

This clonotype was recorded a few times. The CDR3 reads CASSRTSGGTGELFF. The CDR3 DNA follows: TGTGCCAGCAGTCGGACTAGCGGGGGCACCGGGGAGCTGTTTTTT. The chain recombines TRBV2 with TRBJ2-2, with 13 nucleotides matching TRBD2. The germline gives CDR1 SNHLY, CDR2 FYNNEI. CDR3 length equals 15 residues. V gave up 5 bases and J gave up 4 bases; unmatched junction bases: 1.

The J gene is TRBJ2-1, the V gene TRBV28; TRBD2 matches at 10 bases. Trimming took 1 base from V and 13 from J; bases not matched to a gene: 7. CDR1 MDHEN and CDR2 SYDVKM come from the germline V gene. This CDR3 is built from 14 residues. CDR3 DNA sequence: TGTGCCAGCAGTTTATTAGCGGGGGGTTTCGTACAGTTCTTC. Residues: CASSLLAGGFVQFF.

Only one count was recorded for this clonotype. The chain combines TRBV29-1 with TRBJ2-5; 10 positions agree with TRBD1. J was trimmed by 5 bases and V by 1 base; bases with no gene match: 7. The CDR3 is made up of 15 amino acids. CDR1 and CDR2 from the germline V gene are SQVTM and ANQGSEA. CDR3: CSVEGPTGGTETQYF. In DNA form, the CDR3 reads TGCAGCGTTGAAGGTCCGACAGGGGGCACGGAGACCCAGTACTTC. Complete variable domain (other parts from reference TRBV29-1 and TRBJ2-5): SAVISQKPSRDICQRGTSLTIQCQVDSQVTMMFWYRQQPGQSLTLIATANQGSEATYESGFVIDKFPISRPNLTFSTLTVSNMSPEDSSIYLCSVEGPTGGTETQYFGPGTRLLVL.

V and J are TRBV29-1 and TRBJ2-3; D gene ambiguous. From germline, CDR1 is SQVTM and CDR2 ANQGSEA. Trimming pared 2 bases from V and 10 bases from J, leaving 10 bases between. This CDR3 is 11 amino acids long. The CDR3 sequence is CSVEYLTAQYF. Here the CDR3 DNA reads TGCAGCGTTGAATACTTGACGGCGCAGTATTTT.

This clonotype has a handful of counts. The CDR3 DNA reads TGCAGCGTTGAAAGACTAGCGGGGAGCTACGAGCAGTACTTC. Amino acids: CSVERLAGSYEQYF. The chain employs TRBV29-1 and TRBJ2-7; TRBD2 aligns across 11 bases. Germline CDR1 reads SQVTM; CDR2 reads ANQGSEA. V trimming: 2 bases; J trimming: 3 bases; junction bases outside the gene matches: 3. This CDR3 region has 14 residues.

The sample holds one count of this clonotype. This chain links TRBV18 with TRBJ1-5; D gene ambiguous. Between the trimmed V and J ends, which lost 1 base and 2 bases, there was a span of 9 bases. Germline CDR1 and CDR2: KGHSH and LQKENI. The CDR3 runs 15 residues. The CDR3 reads CASSPRPEGNQPQHF. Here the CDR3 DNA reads TGTGCCAGCTCACCACGCCCGGAGGGCAATCAGCCCCAGCATTTT.

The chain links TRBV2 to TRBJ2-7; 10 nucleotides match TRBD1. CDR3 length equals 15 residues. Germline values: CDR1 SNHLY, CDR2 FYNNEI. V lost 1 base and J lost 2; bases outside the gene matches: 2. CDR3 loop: CASSEVGTGAYEQYF. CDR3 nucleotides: TGTGCCAGCAGTGAAGTGGGGACAGGGGCCTACGAGCAGTACTTC.

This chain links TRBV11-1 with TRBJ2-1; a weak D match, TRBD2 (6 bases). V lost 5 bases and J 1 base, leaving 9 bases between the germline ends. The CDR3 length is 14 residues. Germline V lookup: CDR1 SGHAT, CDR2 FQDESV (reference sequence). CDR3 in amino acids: CASSASGSYNEQFF. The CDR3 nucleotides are TGTGCCAGCAGCGCCAGCGGGTCCTACAATGAGCAGTTCTTC.

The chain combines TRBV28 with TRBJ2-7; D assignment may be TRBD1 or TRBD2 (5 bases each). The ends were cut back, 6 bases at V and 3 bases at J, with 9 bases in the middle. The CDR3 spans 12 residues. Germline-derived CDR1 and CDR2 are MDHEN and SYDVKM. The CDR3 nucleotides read TGTGCCAGCAGCGGGACCGTCTACGAGCAGTACTTC. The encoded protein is CASSGTVYEQYF.

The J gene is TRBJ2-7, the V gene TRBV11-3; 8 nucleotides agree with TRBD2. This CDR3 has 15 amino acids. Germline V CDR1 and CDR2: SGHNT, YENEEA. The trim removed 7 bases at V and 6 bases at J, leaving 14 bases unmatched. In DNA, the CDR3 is TGTGCCAGCACCGCCAGGGGACTAGGGGGTTCCGAGCAGTACTTC. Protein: CASTARGLGGSEQYF.

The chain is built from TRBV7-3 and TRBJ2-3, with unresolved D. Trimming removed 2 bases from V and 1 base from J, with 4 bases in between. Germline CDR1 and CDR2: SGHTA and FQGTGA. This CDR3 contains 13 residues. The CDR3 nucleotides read TGTGCCAGCAGCTTAGATGGCACAGATACGCAGTATTTT. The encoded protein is CASSLDGTDTQYF.

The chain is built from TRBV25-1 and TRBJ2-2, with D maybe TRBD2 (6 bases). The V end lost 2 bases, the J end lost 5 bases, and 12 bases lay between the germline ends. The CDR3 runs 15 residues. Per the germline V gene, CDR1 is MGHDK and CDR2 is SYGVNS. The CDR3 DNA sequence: TGTGCCAGCAGTGAACAGGCCGGGGGTACCGGGGAGCTGTTTTTT. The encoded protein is CASSEQAGGTGELFF.

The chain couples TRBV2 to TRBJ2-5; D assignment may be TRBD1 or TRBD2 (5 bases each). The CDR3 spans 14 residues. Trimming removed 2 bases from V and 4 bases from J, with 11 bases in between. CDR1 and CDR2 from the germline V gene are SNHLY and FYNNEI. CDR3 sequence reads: CASSEYLGGETQYF. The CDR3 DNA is TGTGCCAGCAGTGAATATCTTGGGGGAGAGACCCAGTACTTC.